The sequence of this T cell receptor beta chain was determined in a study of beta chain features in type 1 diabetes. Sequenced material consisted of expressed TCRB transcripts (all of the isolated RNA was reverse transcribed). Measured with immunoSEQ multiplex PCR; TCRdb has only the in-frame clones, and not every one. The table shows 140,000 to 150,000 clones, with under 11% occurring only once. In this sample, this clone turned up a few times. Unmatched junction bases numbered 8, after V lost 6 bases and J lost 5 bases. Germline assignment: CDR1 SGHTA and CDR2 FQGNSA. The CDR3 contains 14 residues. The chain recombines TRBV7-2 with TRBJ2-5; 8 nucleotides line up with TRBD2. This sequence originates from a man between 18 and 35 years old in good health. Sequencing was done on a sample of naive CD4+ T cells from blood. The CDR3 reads CASSHGLARETQYF. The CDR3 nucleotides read TGTGCCAGCAGTCATGGACTAGCACGGGAGACCCAGTACTTC.